This TCR beta chain originates from a study of tumor-infiltrating lymphocytes in primary liver carcinoma. The overall study: With diameters of roughly 4 to 10 cm, tumors were stage T1-T3 N0M0. Study conclusions and caveats: A fraction of only about 8-24% of top clones appeared in all five tumor regions.

The CDR3 runs to 15 residues. Germline V gene lookup returns CDR1 MNHEY and CDR2 SVGAGI. The investigators made TCR beta cDNA from approximately 510 ng total RNA, using a constant-region primer. ARM-PCR, slightly modified, supplied the TCR beta libraries through three nested multiplex PCR rounds. Use of TRBV1-TRBV30 forward primers with a C-beta reverse primer characterized the first two PCR rounds, which lasted around 11 cycles each. TCRdb reprocessed the multiplex PCR reads via MiXCR and lists one record per CDR3 protein. Among about 26,000 distinct CDR3 sequences, around three quarters were seen once, and the ten largest hold less than 55%. Taking about 18-32 mg of unsorted bulk tissue, the authors co-extracted RNA and DNA. This clonotype was counted between two and nine times. Its antigen is still unknown. A read error may account for a junction end that differs from germline.

Sequenced sample: liver tumor tissue from sampling region 3. Subset defined: tumor region T3, left-lateral pole. This clonotype originated in a man aged 40-55 years with primary liver carcinoma and hepatitis B virus infection. The genes are TRBV6-5 and TRBJ2-3; the D gene is possibly TRBD1 (5 bases). The DNA of the CDR3 is TGTGCCAGCAGTAGACAGAGGCGGAGCACAGATAAGCAGTATTTT. This translates into CASSRQRRSTDKQYF.